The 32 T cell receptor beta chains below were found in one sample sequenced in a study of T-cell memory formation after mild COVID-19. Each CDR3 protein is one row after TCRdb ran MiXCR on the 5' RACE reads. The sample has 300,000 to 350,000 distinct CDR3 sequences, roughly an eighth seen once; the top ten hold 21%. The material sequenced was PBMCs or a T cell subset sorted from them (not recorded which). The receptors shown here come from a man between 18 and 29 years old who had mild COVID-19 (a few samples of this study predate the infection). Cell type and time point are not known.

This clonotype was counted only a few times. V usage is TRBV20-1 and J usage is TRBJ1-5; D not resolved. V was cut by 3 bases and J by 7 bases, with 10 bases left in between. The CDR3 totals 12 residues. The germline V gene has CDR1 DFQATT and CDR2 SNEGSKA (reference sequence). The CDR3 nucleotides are TGCAGTGCTAGTCCGATTCACCAGCCCCAGCATTTT. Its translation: CSASPIHQPQHF.

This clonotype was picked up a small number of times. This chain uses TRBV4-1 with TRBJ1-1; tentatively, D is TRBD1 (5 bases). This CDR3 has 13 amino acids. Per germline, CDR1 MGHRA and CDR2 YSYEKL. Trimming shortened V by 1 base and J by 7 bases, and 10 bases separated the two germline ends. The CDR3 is CASSQGGWSEAFF. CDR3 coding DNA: TGCGCCAGCAGCCAAGGGGGCTGGAGTGAAGCTTTCTTT.

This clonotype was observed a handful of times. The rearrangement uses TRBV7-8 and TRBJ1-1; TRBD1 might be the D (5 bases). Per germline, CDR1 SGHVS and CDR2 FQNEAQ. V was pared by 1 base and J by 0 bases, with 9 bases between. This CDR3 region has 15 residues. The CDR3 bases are TGTGCCAGCAGCTTAGGGGGCCACTTGAACACTGAAGCTTTCTTT. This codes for CASSLGGHLNTEAFF. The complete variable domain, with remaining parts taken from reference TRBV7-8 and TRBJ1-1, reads GAGVSQSPRYKVAKRGQDVALRCDPISGHVSLFWYQQALGQGPEFLTYFQNEAQLDKSGLPSDRFFAERPEGSVSTLKIQRTQQEDSAVYLCASSLGGHLNTEAFFGQGTRLTVV.

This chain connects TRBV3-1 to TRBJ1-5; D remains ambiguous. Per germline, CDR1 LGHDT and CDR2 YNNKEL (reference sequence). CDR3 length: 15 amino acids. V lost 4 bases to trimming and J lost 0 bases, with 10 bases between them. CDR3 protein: CASSPGVNSNQPQHF. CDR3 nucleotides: TGTGCCAGCAGCCCGGGAGTGAATAGCAATCAGCCCCAGCATTTT.

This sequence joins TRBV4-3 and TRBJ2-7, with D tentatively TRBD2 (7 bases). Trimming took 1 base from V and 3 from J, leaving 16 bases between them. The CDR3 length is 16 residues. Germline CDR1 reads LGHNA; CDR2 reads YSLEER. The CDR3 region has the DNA TGCGCCAGCAGCCAAGGCGGCGGGGGCGCGGTCTACGAGCAGTACTTC. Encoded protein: CASSQGGGGAVYEQYF.

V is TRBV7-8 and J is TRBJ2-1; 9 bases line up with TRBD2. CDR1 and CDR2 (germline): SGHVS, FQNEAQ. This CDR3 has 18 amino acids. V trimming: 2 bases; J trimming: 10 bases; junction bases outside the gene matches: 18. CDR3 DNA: TGTGCCAGCAGCTTAAAACCTCGGATAGCGGGGGCAACGGAGGAGCAGTTCTTC. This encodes CASSLKPRIAGATEEQFF.

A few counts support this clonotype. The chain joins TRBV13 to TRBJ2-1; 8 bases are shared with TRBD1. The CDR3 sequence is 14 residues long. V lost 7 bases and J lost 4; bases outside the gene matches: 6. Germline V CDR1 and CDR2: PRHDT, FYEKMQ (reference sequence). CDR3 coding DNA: TGTGCCAGCACCGGACAGGGTCAGTACAATGAGCAGTTCTTC. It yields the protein CASTGQGQYNEQFF.

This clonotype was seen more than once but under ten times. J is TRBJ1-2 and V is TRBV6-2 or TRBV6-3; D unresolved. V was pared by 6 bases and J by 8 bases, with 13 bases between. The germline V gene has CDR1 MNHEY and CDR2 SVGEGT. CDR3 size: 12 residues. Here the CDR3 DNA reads TGTGCCAGCAGATCGCCAGGAAGCGGCTACACCTTC. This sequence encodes CASRSPGSGYTF.

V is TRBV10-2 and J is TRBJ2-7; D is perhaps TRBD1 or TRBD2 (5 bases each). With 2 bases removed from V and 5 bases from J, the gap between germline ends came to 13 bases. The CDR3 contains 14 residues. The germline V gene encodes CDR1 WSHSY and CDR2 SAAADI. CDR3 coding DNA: TGCGCCAGCAGTGAGCGGGATCGAGGGGACGAGCAGTACTTC. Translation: CASSERDRGDEQYF.

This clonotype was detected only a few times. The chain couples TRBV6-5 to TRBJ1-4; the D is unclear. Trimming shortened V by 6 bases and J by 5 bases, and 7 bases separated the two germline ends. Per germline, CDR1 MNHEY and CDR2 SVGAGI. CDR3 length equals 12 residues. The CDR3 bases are TGTGCCAGCAGGGGCTACAATGAAAAACTGTTTTTT. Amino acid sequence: CASRGYNEKLFF.

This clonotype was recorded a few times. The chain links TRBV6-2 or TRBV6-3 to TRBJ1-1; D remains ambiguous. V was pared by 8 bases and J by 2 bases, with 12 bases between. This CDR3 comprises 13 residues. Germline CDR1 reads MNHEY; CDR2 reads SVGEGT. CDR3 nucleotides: TGTGCCAGCGTCTTTACAGTTAACACTGAAGCTTTCTTT. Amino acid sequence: CASVFTVNTEAFF.

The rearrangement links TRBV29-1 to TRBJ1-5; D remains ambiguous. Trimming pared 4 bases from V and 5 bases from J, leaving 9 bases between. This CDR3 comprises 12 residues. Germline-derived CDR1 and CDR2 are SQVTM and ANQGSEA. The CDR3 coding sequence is TGCAGCGTTGCTCCGAGAGATCAGCCCCAGCATTTT. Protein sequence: CSVAPRDQPQHF.

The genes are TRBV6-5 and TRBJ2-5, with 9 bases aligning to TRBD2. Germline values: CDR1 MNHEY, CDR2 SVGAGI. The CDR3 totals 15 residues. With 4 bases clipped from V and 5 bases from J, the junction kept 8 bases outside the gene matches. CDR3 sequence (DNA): TGTGCCAGCAGTTTCAGCGGGGGGCTGGGGGAGACCCAGTACTTC. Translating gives CASSFSGGLGETQYF.

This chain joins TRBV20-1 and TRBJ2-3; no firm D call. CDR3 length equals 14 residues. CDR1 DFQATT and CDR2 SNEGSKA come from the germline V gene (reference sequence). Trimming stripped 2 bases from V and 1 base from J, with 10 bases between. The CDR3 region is CSARHRVGTDTQYF. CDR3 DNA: TGCAGTGCTAGACATCGCGTGGGCACAGATACGCAGTATTTT.

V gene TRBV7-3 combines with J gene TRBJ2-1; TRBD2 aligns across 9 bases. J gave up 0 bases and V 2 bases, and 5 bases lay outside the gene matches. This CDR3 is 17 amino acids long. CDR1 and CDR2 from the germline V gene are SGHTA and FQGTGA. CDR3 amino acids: CASSLDLRGGSYNEQFF. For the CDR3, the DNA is TGTGCCAGCAGCTTAGATTTGCGGGGGGGCTCCTACAATGAGCAGTTCTTC.

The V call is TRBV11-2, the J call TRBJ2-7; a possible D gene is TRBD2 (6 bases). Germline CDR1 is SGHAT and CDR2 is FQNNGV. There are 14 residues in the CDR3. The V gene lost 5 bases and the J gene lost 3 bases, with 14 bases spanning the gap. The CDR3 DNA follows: TGTGCCAGCAGCCGCACGGGAGTTGTCTACGAGCAGTACTTC. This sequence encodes CASSRTGVVYEQYF.

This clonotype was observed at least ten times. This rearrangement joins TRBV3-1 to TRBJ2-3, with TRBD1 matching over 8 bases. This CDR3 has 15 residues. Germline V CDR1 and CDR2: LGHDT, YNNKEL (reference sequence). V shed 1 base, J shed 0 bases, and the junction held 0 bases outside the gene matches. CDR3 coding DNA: TGTGCCAGCAGCCAAGGGGACAGGAGCACAGATACGCAGTATTTT. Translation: CASSQGDRSTDTQYF.

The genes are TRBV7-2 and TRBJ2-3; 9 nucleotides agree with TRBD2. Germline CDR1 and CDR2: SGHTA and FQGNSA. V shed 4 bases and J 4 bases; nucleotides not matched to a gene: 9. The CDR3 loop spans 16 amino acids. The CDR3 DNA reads TGTGCCAGCAGCTCCCGACTAGCGGTTGTGGCAGATACGCAGTATTTT. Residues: CASSSRLAVVADTQYF.

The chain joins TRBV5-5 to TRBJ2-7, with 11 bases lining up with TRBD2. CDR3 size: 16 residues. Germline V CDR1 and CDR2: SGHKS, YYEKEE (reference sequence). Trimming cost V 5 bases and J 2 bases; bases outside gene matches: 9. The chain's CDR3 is CASRRTSGGPTYEQYF. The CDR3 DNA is TGTGCCAGCAGGCGAACTAGCGGGGGTCCTACCTACGAGCAGTACTTC.

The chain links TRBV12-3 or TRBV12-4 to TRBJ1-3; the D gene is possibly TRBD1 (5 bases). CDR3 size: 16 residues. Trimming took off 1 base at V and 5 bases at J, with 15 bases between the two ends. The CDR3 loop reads CASSLGEGEKRNTIYF. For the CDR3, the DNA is TGTGCCAGCAGTTTAGGGGAAGGGGAGAAAAGAAACACCATATATTTT.

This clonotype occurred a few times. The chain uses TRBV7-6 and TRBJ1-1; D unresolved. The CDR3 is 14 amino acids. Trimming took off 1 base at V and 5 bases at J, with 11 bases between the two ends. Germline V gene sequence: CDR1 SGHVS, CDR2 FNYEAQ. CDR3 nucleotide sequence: TGTGCCAGCAGCTTAGACGTGGGAGGGACTGAAGCTTTCTTT. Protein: CASSLDVGGTEAFF. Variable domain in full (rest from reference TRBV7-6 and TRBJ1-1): GAGVSQSPRYKVTKRGQDVALRCDPISGHVSLYWYRQALGQGPEFLTYFNYEAQQDKSGLPNDRFSAERPEGSISTLTIQRTEQRDSAMYRCASSLDVGGTEAFFGQGTRLTVV.

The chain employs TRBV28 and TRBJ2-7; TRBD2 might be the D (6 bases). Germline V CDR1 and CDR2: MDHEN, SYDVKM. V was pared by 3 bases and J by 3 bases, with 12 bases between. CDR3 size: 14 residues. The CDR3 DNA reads TGTGCCAGCAGTTTGGGTGTGGGAGGCTACGAGCAGTACGTC. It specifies CASSLGVGGYEQYV.

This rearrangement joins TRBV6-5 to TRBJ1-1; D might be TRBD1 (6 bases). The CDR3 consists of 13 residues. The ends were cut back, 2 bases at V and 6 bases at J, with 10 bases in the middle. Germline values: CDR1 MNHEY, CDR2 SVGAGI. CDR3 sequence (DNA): TGTGCCAGCAGTTACCCAGGGGAATCTGAAGCTTTCTTT. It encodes CASSYPGESEAFF.

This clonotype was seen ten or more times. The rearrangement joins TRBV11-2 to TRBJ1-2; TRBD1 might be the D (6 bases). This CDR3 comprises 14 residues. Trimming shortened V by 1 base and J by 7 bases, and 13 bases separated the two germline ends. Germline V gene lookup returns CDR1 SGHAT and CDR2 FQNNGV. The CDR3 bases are TGTGCCAGCAGCTTAGTCCCAGGGGATGGTGGCTACACCTTC. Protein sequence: CASSLVPGDGGYTF. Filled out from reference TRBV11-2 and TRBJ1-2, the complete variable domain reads EAGVAQSPRYKIIEKRQSVAFWCNPISGHATLYWYQQILGQGPKLLIQFQNNGVVDDSQLPKDRFSAERLKGVDSTLKIQPAKLEDSAVYLCASSLVPGDGGYTFGSGTRLTVV.

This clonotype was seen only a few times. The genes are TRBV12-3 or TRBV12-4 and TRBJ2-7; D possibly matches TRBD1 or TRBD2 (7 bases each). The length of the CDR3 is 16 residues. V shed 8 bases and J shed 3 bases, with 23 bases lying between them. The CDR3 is CASAGTAGGAIYEQYF. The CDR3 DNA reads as TGTGCCAGCGCCGGAACGGCAGGGGGGGCCATCTACGAGCAGTACTTC.

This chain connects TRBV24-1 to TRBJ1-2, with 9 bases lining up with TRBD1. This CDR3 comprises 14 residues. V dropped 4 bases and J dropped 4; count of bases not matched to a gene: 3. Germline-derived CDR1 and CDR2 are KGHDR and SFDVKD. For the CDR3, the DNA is TGTGCCACCAGTGACCGGGGACAGGGCTATGGCTACACCTTC. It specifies CATSDRGQGYGYTF.

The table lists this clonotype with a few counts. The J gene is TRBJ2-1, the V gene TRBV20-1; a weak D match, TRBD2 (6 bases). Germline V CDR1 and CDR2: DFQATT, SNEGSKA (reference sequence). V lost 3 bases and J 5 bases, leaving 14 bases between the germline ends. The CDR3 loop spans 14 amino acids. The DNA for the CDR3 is TGCAGTGCTAGCGAGATTGGGGGGAACAATGAGCAGTTCTTC. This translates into CSASEIGGNNEQFF.

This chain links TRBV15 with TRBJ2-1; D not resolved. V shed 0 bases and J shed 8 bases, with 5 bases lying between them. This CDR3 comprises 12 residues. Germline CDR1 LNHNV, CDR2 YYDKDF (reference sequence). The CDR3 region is CATSRDSDEQFF. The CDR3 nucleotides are TGTGCCACCAGCAGAGATTCGGATGAGCAGTTCTTC.

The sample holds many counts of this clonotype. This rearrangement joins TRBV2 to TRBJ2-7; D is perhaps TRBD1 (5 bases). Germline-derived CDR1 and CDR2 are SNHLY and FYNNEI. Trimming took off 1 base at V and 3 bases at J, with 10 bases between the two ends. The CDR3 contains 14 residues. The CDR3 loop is CASSEVDRDYEQYF. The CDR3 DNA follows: TGTGCCAGCAGTGAAGTAGACAGAGACTACGAGCAGTACTTC. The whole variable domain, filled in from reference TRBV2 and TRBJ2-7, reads EPEVTQTPSHQVTQMGQEVILRCVPISNHLYFYWYRQILGQKVEFLVSFYNNEISEKSEIFDDQFSVERPDGSNFTLKIRSTKLEDSAMYFCASSEVDRDYEQYFGPGTRLTVT.

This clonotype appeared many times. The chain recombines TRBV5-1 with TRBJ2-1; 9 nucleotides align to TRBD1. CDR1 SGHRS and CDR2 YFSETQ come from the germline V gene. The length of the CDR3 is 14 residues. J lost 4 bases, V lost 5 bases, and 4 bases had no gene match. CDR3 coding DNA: TGCGCCAGCAGACAAGGACAGGGGTACAATGAGCAGTTCTTC. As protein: CASRQGQGYNEQFF.

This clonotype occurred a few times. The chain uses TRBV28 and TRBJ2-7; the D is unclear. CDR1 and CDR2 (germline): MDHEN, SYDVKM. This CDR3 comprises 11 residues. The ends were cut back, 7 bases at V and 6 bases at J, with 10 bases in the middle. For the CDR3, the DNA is TGTGCCAGCAAAAGGGTTTCCGAGCAGTACTTC. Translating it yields CASKRVSEQYF.

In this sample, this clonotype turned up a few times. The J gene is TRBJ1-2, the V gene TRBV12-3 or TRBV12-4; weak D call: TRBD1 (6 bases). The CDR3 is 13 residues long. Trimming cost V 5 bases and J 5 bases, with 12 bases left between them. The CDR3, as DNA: TGTGCCAGCAGTCTGCCGGGGGCGTATGGCTACACCTTC. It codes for CASSLPGAYGYTF.